This record covers a single T cell receptor beta chain. What it binds is unknown. Primed by a sample-barcoded 5' primer and a J-beta primer mix, a second PCR proceeded for 7 to 11 cycles. The authors tagged each cDNA molecule using a template-switch adaptor with 12 random nucleotides. One entry per CDR3 protein, called by TCRdb with MiXCR from the 5' RACE reads. Of hundreds of thousands of distinct CDR3 sequences in the sample, around 45% were seen once. The sample originates from a study of blood T cells in healthy people across ages. This CDR3 is 19 amino acids long. V lost 0 bases to trimming and J lost 6 bases, with 27 bases between them. Germline CDR1 MNHEY, CDR2 SMNVEV (reference sequence). Overall study results and limits: The unknown donor CMV status may have confounded expanded clonotype changes.

Sample: blood. The V call is TRBV27, the J call TRBJ2-7, with D tentatively TRBD1 (6 bases). The clonotype was recovered from an older woman in good health. CDR3 region: CASSLSPLSPRQGKIEQYF. In DNA, the CDR3 is TGTGCCAGCAGTTTATCGCCCCTCTCTCCTCGGCAGGGGAAGATCGAGCAGTACTTC.